This TCR beta chain emerged from a study of cytotoxic CD8 clonotypes in ibrutinib-treated CLL (dated by TCRdb to about 2021). In the study overall: The cohort was composed of under 12 relapsed/refractory and about 15 treatment-naive patients; IGHV unmutated status was identified in some 17 patients. Responses were partial in roughly 24 patients and complete in 2; after median approximately 69 months follow-up, around 15 stayed in remission and about twelve progressed. An average of around 250,000 productive templates and 94,082 productive rearrangements was obtained per sample. Response samples were taken after a median of roughly 12 months on treatment, ranging from roughly 6 to 36 months. Cryopreserved peripheral blood mononuclear cells were obtained before treatment, at response, and at either sustained remission or disease progression. Of the 90 or so participants in the trial, about two dozen had longitudinal samples available. Every sample from remission and from progressive disease was obtained while the patients were still on ibrutinib.

The time point label on this specimen signifies: eleven to twelve months on ibrutinib. Roughly 2 micrograms of genomic DNA were extracted from cryopreserved PBMCs for TCR beta library preparation. Longitudinal blood samples from CLL patients on ibrutinib monotherapy were analyzed using high-throughput TCR beta sequencing. The patients took part in an open-label, single-center phase 2 trial of ibrutinib monotherapy. On a MiSeq, deep resolution sequencing aimed for a depth between 1 in 1 million and 1 in 200,000 T cells, with each clonotype covered around 10x on average. The immunoSEQ hsTCRB Kit was used to generate the TCR beta libraries. The paper's processing steps were these. The data were analyzed with ImmunoSEQ Analyzer and ImmunoSEQ Data Assistant, and V, D and J gene assignments followed IMGT definitions. Clonality, with values ranging from 0 to 1, was calculated as one minus the normalized Shannon entropy of productive rearrangement frequencies. Only overrepresented clonotypes making up at least 0.05% of the repertoire of each patient were included in the public clonotype analysis. Some 13 age-matched healthy donor repertoires from immuneACCESS served as clonality controls. This is the immuneACCESS table as TCRdb keeps it, with only in-frame sequences that have V and J called. A part of the clones is gone; compared with another copy, unresolved V genes explain less than half, and the rest is unexplained. D and trimming were read from the DNA, whereas the V and J calls and clone size are those reported in that table. In all, the sample holds some 200,000 clones, and roughly 79% of those were seen once. The ten most abundant clones make up about an eighth of the sample.

In regard to this clone: It lacks a known antigen. No base quality values were provided; no much bigger clone lies one nucleotide off.

The study at large found these results: Sustained-remission and progressing patients did not have matched sampling times, and lymph node repertoires were not examined. Baseline clonality exceeded that of age-matched healthy donors and correlated strongly with circulating CD8+ T-cell counts. Public clonotypes were found to be uncommon and were observed to contract or remain stable during treatment; the increase in clonality was shown to reflect expansion of private clonotypes at ibrutinib response. Clonality rose at ibrutinib response, remained stable during sustained remission, and dropped back toward baseline at progression.

The germline V gene yields SGHDT for CDR1 and YYEEEE for CDR2. Trimming accounts for 5 bases at V and 3 bases at J, while the number of junction bases matched to no gene is 5. The CDR3 goes from the cysteine to the phenylalanine over 14 residues. Left in the record is the CDR3 DNA by itself, 42 bases read in frame from the first base. This TCR was sampled from a human donor with chronic lymphocytic leukemia. This sample comprised PBMCs, obtained after 12 months of ibrutinib treatment. The chain couples TRBV5-6 to TRBJ2-3, with 8 junctional bases fitting TRBD2. The CDR3 here reads CASRLAVRTDTQYF. The nucleotide sequence reads TGTGCCAGCAGACTAGCGGTCAGGACAGATACGCAGTATTTT.